This T cell receptor (beta chain) was identified in a study of beta chain features in type 1 diabetes. The germline V gene encodes CDR1 SGHRS and CDR2 YFSETQ. J gave up 3 bases and V 5 bases, and 13 bases lay outside the gene matches. The CDR3 sequence is 16 residues long. The whole isolated RNA underwent reverse transcription, so sequencing captured expressed TCRB transcripts. Some clones are missing from TCRdb's copy, which holds only in-frame ones; the method was immunoSEQ multiplex PCR. The profile covers 330,000 or so clones, with 14% appearing a single time and about 6.7% taken by the ten largest.

This TCR was recovered from a man aged 30 to 39 in good health. The source material was central memory CD4+ T cells from blood. V gene TRBV5-1 combines with J gene TRBJ2-5, with 7 bases identical to TRBD2. CDR3 nucleotides: TGCGCCAGCAGTCGCCGGGCTAGCGGAGGGGAAGAGACCCAGTACTTC. This translates into CASSRRASGGEETQYF.